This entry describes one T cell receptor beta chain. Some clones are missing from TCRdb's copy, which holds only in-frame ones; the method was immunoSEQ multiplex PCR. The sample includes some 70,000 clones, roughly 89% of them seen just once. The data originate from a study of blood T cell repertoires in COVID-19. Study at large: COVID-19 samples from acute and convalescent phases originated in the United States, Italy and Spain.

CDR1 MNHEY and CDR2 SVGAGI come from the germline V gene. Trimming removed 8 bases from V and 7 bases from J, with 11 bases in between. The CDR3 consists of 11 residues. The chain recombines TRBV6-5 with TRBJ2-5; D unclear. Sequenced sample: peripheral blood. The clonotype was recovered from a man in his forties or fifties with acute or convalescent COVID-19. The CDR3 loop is CASLSSGTQYF. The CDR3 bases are TGTGCCAGCCTCAGTTCAGGGACCCAGTACTTC.